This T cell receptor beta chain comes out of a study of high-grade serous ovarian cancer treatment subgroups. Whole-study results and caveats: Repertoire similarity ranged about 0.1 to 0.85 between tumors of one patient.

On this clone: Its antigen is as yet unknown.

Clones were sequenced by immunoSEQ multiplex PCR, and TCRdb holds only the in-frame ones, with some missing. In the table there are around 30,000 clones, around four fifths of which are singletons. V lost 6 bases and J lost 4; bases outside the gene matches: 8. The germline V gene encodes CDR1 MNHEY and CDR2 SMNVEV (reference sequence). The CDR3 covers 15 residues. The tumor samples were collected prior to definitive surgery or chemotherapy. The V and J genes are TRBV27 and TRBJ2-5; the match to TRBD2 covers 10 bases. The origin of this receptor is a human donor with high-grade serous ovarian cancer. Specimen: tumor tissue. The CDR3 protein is CASSPAGGLLETQYF. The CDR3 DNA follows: TGTGCCAGCAGCCCAGCGGGAGGGCTACTAGAGACCCAGTACTTC.